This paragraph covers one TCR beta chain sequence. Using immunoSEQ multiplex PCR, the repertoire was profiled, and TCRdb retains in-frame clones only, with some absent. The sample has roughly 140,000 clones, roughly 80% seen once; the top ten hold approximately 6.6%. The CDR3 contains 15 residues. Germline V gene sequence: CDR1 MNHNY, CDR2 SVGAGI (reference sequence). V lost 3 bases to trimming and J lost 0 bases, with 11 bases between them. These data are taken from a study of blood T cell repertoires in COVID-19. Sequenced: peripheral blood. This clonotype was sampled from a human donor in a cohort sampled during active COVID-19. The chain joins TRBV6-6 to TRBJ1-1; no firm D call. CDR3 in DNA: TGTGCCAGCAGTTATGATGAATACATGAACACTGAAGCTTTCTTT. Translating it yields CASSYDEYMNTEAFF.